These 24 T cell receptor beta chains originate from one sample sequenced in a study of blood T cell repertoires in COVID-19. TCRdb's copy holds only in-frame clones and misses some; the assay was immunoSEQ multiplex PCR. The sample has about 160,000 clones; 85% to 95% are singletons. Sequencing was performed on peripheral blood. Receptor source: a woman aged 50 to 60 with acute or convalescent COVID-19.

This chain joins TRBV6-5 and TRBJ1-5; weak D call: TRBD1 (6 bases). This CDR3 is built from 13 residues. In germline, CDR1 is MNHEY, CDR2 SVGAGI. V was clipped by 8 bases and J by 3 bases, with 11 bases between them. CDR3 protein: CASSSGVNQPQHF. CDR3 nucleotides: TGTGCCAGCTCATCAGGGGTCAATCAGCCCCAGCATTTT.

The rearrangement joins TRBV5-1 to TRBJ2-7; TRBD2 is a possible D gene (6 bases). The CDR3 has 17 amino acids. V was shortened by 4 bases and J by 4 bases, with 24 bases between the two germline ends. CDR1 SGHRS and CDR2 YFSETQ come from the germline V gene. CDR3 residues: CASSPRAGRKKGYEQYF. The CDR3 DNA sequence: TGCGCCAGCAGCCCCCGGGCGGGAAGGAAAAAAGGGTACGAGCAGTACTTC.

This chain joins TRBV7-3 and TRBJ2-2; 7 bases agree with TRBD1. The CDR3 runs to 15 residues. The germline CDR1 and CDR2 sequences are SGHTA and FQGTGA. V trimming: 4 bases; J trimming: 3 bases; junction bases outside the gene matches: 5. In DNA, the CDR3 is TGTGCCAGCAGCTACCGACAGGGTTACACCGGGGAGCTGTTTTTT. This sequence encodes CASSYRQGYTGELFF.

CDR3 residues: CASRSGTNNEKLFF. For the CDR3, the DNA is TGTGCCAGCAGGAGCGGGACAAATAATGAAAAACTGTTTTTT. The V call is TRBV6-5, the J call TRBJ1-4; perhaps TRBD1 as D (6 bases). CDR1 and CDR2 from the germline V gene are MNHEY and SVGAGI. The CDR3 loop spans 14 amino acids. V dropped 6 bases and J dropped 4 bases, with 12 bases sitting between them.

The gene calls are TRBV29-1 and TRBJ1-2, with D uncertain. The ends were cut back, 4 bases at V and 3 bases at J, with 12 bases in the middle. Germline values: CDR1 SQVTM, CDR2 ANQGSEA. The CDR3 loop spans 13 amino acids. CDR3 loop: CSVAQTSDYGYTF. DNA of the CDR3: TGCAGCGTTGCACAGACCTCCGACTATGGCTACACCTTC.

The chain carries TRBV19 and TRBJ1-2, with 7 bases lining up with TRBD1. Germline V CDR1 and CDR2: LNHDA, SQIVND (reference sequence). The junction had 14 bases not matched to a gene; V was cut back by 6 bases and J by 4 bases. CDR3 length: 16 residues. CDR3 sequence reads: CASSPQGNLVSYGYTF. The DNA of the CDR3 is TGTGCCAGTAGCCCACAGGGGAATCTAGTTAGCTATGGCTACACCTTC.

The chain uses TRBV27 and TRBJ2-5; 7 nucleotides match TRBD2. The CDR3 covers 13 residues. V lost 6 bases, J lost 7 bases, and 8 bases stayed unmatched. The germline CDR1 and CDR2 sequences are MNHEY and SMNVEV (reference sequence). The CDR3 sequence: CASSPTSVGTQYF. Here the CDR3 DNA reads TGTGCCAGCAGCCCCACTAGCGTAGGGACCCAGTACTTC.

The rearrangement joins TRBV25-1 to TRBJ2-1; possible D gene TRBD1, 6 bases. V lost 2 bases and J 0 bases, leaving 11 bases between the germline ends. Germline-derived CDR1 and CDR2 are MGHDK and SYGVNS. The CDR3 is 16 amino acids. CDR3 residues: CASSEPGQPSYNEQFF. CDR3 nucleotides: TGTGCCAGCAGTGAACCCGGACAGCCCTCCTACAATGAGCAGTTCTTC.

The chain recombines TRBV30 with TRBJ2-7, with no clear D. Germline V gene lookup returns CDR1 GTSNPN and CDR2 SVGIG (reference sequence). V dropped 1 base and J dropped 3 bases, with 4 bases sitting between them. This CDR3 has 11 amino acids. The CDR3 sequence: CAWSGGYEQYF. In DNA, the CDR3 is TGTGCCTGGAGTGGAGGCTACGAGCAGTACTTC.

The CDR3 reads CASSQAAASGMQETQYF. The CDR3 DNA is TGCGCCAGCAGCCAAGCCGCGGCTAGCGGGATGCAAGAGACCCAGTACTTC. This chain joins TRBV4-1 and TRBJ2-5; 9 positions match TRBD2. Germline V gene sequence: CDR1 MGHRA, CDR2 YSYEKL. The CDR3 runs to 17 residues. Germline trimming cut 1 base from V and 2 bases from J; bases unmatched to any gene: 8.

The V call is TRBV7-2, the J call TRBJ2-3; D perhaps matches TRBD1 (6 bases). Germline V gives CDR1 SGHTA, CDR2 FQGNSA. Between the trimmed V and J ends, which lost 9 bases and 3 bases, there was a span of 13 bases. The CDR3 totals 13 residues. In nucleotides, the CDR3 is TGTGCCAGTTGGACAGATAATACAGATACGCAGTATTTT. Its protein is CASWTDNTDTQYF.

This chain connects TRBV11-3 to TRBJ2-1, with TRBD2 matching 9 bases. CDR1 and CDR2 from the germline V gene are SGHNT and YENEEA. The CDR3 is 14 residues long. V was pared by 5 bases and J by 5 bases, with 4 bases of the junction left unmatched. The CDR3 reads CASSRLAEDNEQFF. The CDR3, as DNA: TGTGCCAGCAGCCGACTAGCGGAAGACAATGAGCAGTTCTTC.

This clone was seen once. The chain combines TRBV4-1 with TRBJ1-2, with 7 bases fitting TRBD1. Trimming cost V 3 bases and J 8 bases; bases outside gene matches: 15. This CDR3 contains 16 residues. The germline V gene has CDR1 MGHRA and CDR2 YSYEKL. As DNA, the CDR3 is TGCGCCAGCAGCCAGCAGTACCGGGACAGAGCAGGCGGCTACACCTTC. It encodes CASSQQYRDRAGGYTF.

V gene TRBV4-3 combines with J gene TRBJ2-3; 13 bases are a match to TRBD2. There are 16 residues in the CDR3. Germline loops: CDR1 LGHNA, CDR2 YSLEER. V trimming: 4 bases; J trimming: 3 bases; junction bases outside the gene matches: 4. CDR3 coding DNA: TGCGCCAGCAGCCCAACTAGCGGGAGGGGGACAGATACGCAGTATTTT. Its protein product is CASSPTSGRGTDTQYF.

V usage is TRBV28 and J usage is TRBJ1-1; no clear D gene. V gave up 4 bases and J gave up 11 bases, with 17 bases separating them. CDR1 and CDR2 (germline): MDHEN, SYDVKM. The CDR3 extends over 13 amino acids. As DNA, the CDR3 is TGTGCCAGCAGTTCAACAGTCCTTTCTCGGGCTTTCTTT. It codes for CASSSTVLSRAFF.

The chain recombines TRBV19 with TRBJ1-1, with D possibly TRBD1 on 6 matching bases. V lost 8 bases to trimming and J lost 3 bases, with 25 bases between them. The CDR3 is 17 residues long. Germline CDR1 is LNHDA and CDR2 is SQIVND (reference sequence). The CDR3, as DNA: TGTGCCAGTCGTCCCGGGACAAGTAACCGGGCCGACACTGAAGCTTTCTTT. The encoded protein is CASRPGTSNRADTEAFF.

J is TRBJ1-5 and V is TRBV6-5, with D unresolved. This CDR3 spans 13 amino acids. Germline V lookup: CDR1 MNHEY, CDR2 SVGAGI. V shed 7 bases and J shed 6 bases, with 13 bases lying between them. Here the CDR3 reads CASTPGVGQPQHF. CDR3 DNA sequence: TGTGCCAGCACCCCCGGGGTGGGTCAGCCCCAGCATTTT.

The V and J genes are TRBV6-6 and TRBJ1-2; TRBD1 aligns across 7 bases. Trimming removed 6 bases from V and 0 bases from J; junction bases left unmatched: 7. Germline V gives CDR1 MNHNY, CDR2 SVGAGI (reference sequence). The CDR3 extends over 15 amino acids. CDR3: CASRSSGGPNYGYTF. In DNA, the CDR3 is TGTGCCAGCAGGTCCTCAGGGGGACCTAACTATGGCTACACCTTC.

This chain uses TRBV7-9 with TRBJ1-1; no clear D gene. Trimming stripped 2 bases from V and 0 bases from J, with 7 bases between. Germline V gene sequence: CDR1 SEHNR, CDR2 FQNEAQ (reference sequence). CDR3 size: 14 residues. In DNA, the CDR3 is TGTGCCAGCAGCTTACACAGTTTGAACACTGAAGCTTTCTTT. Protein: CASSLHSLNTEAFF.

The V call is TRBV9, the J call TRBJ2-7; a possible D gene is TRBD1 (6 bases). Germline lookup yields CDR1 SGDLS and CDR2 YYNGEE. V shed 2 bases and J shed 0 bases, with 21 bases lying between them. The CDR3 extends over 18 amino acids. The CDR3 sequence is CASSVCISDQGHSYEQYF. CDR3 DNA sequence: TGTGCCAGCAGCGTTTGTATTTCGGACCAGGGACACTCCTACGAGCAGTACTTC.

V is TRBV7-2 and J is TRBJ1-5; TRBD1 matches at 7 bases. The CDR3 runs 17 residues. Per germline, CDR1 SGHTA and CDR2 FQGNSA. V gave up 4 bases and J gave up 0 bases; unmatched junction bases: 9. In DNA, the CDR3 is TGTGCCAGCAGCTACCGGGACAGCCTGTATAGCAATCAGCCCCAGCATTTT. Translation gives CASSYRDSLYSNQPQHF. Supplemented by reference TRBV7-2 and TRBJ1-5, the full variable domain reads GAGVSQSPSNKVTEKGKDVELRCDPISGHTALYWYRQSLGQGLEFLIYFQGNSAPDKSGLPSDRFSAERTGGSVSTLTIQRTQQEDSAVYLCASSYRDSLYSNQPQHFGDGTRLSIL.

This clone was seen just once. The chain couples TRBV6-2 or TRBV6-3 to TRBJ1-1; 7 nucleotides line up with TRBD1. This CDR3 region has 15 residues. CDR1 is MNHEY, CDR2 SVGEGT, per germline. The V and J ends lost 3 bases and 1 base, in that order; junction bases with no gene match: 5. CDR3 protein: CASSYGRGKNTEAFF. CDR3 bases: TGTGCCAGCAGTTATGGCAGGGGGAAGAACACTGAAGCTTTCTTT.

The CDR3 protein is CASSQDLGTSASGELFF. CDR3 DNA sequence: TGTGCCAGCAGCCAAGATCTCGGGACTAGCGCGTCCGGGGAGCTGTTTTTT. The V gene is TRBV3-1 (or the pseudogene TRBV3-2), the J gene TRBJ2-2; 10 bases fit TRBD2. Germline V gene sequence: CDR1 LGHDT, CDR2 YNNKEL (reference sequence). The CDR3 sequence is 17 residues long. With 0 bases clipped from V and 6 bases from J, the junction kept 7 bases outside the gene matches.

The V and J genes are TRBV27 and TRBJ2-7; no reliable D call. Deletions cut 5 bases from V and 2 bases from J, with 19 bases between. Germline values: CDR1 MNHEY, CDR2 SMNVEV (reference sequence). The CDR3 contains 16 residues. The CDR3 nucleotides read TGTGCCAGCAGTGAGCCCCTGAAACGAGTTACCTACGAGCAGTACTTC. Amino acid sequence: CASSEPLKRVTYEQYF.